This T cell receptor (beta chain) originates from a study of shared clonotypes between healthy human individuals. Overall study results and limits: Sampling was confined to blood; repertoires within tissues likely differ.

V gave up 3 bases and J gave up 8 bases; unmatched junction bases: 11. The length of the CDR3 is 17 residues. Per the germline V gene, CDR1 is SGHRS and CDR2 is YFSETQ. Concerning this clone: Its antigen is currently unknown.

Amplification in unsorted PBMC replicate PCRs started from about 280 ng DNA, which equals about 30,000 T cell genomes. Here immunoSEQ multiplex PCR was the method, and the copy in TCRdb shows in-frame clones only, minus some. The sample carries 450,000 to 500,000 clones, around 79% recorded once. This TCR was recovered from a woman in her thirties or forties in good health. Some clones in this sample may be carry-over from other donors' samples. The sequencing sample was made of PBMCs. The chain combines TRBV5-1 with TRBJ2-1; 13 bases fit TRBD2. The CDR3 loop reads CASSSIVTSGRNDEQFF. Written as DNA, the CDR3 is TGCGCCAGCAGCTCCATTGTGACTAGCGGGAGGAACGATGAGCAGTTCTTC. The variable domain in full, with the rest retrieved from reference TRBV5-1 and TRBJ2-1, is KAGVTQTPRYLIKTRGQQVTLSCSPISGHRSVSWYQQTPGQGLQFLFEYFSETQRNKGNFPGRFSGRQFSNSRSEMNVSTLELGDSALYLCASSSIVTSGRNDEQFFGPGTRLTVL.